The present entry profiles one TCR beta chain with its context. Its target is unknown. V lost 7 bases to trimming and J lost 5 bases; unmatched junction nucleotides: 9. Germline CDR1 LNHDA, CDR2 SQIVND (reference sequence). This CDR3 has 14 amino acids. This sample is part of a study of shared clonotypes between healthy human individuals. General study findings and limits: Relative to their counterparts shared across all four donors, non-shared clonotypes exhibited diminished generation probabilities.

The table came from immunoSEQ multiplex PCR; TCRdb's copy has only in-frame clones and leaves some out. This sample has about 680,000 clones; 73% occur once, and the top ten carry around 1.8%. The TCR comes from a woman in her thirties in good health. The sequencing input was memory CD4+ T cells sorted from blood. The subset: CD45RA-negative fraction. V usage is TRBV19 and J usage is TRBJ2-5, with 8 bases lining up with TRBD1. Here the CDR3 reads CASTPDRVSETQYF. The CDR3 DNA reads TGTGCCAGTACCCCGGACAGGGTCAGTGAGACCCAGTACTTC.